The 4 T cell receptor beta chains below come from one sample, sequenced in a study of blood T cell repertoires in COVID-19. Data came from immunoSEQ multiplex PCR; TCRdb stores just in-frame clones and leaves some out. The sample consists of some 370,000 clones, approximately 87% of them appearing once. The sample was peripheral blood. These receptors were collected from a woman between 25 and 40 years old with COVID-19, enrolled during active disease.

The chain recombines TRBV18 with TRBJ2-2; a possible D gene is TRBD1 (6 bases). The CDR3 is made up of 16 amino acids. The germline gives CDR1 KGHSH, CDR2 LQKENI. The V gene lost 3 bases and the J gene lost 2 bases, with 13 bases spanning the gap. CDR3 sequence: CASSPWQGTNTGELFF. The CDR3 region has the DNA TGTGCCAGCTCACCGTGGCAGGGGACAAACACCGGGGAGCTGTTTTTT.

This chain uses TRBV27 with TRBJ2-1; weak D call: TRBD2 (7 bases). CDR1 MNHEY and CDR2 SMNVEV come from the germline V gene (reference sequence). The CDR3 runs 16 residues. The ends were cut back, 2 bases at V and 2 bases at J, with 13 bases in the middle. The CDR3 coding sequence is TGTGCCAGCAGTTTAAGGGGGGGGACGACCTACAATGAGCAGTTCTTC. Protein product: CASSLRGGTTYNEQFF.

The chain recombines TRBV6-2 or TRBV6-3 with TRBJ1-1; TRBD1 aligns across 9 bases. With V trimmed by 5 bases and J by 5 bases, 12 bases remained unmatched. Germline loops: CDR1 MNHEY, CDR2 SVGEGT. The CDR3 spans 16 residues. The DNA of the CDR3 is TGTGCCAGCAGTGGCATACAACAGGGGGCAGTTACTGAAGCTTTCTTT. It is translated as CASSGIQQGAVTEAFF.

V usage is TRBV5-1 and J usage is TRBJ2-2, with 8 bases matching TRBD2. The V gene's germline CDR1 is SGHRS and CDR2 YFSETQ. The CDR3 is made up of 15 amino acids. V trimming: 4 bases; J trimming: 2 bases; junction bases outside the gene matches: 4. CDR3 region: CASSPAGGNTGELFF. The CDR3 DNA reads TGCGCCAGCAGCCCCGCGGGGGGAAACACCGGGGAGCTGTTTTTT.